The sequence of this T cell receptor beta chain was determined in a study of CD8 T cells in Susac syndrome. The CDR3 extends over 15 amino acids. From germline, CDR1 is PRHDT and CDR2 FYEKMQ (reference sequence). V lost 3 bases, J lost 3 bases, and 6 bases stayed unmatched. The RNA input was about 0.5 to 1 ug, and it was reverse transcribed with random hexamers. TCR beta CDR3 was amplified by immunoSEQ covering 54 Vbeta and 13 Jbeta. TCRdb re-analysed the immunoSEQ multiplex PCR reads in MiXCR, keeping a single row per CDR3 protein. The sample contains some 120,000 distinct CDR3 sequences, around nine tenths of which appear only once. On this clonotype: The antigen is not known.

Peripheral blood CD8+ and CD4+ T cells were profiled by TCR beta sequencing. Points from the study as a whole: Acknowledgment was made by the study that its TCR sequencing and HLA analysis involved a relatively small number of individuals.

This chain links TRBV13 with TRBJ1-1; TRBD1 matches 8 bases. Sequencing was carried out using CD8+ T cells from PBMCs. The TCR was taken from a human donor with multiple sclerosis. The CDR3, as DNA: TGTGCCAGCAGCTTGCAGGGGGCGTCGGACACTGAAGCTTTCTTT. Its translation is CASSLQGASDTEAFF.